The clone carrying this TCR beta chain occurred a few times. Antigen specificity is unknown. Despite likely unrecorded immune exposures, the donors were nominally healthy at the time of sampling. PCR employed 60 Vbeta and 13 Jbeta primers. Profiling relied on immunoSEQ multiplex PCR, and the TCRdb table lists in-frame clones only, not all of them. The sample lists around 100,000 clones, around 80% occurring once. This entry belongs to a study of cytomegalovirus exposure and HLA in healthy donors. Study-wide findings and caveats: Through in vitro validation, three CMV-associated chains were shown to be specific for CMV antigens.

This receptor was identified in a woman aged 35 to 49 in good health and CMV-seronegative. Specimen: PBMCs.

This CDR3 is CASSINSPLANTGELFF. CDR3 coding DNA: TGTGCCAGCAGCATAAACTCTCCCTTAGCGAACACCGGGGAGCTGTTTTTT. The rearrangement links TRBV7-2 to TRBJ2-2; D is unclear. The CDR3 has 17 residues. The germline V and J ends were trimmed by 5 bases and 0 bases, with 16 bases remaining between them. Germline V CDR1 and CDR2: SGHTA, FQGNSA.